Below, 30 T cell receptor beta chains from the same sample are listed, as sequenced in a study of blood T cell repertoires in COVID-19. Assay used: immunoSEQ multiplex PCR; TCRdb lists only in-frame clones, some missing. The repertoire holds approximately 170,000 clones, with around 87% as singletons. The source material was peripheral blood. These receptors were obtained from a man aged 18 to 29 with active or convalescent COVID-19.

The CDR3 loop reads CATSRTGGGDTQYF. CDR3 DNA sequence: TGTGCCACGTCTCGGACAGGGGGAGGGGATACGCAGTATTTT. V usage is TRBV28 and J usage is TRBJ2-3; TRBD1 aligns across 10 bases. V was pared by 10 bases and J by 6 bases, with 10 bases of the junction left unmatched. Germline assignment: CDR1 MDHEN and CDR2 SYDVKM. There are 14 residues in the CDR3.

The chain has TRBV9 and TRBJ2-3, with 7 positions matching TRBD2. J was trimmed by 4 bases and V by 0 bases; bases with no gene match: 5. Germline-derived CDR1 and CDR2 are SGDLS and YYNGEE. This CDR3 contains 15 residues. The CDR3 sequence: CASSVAPTSADTQYF. For the CDR3, the DNA is TGTGCCAGCAGCGTAGCCCCCACTAGCGCAGATACGCAGTATTTT.

This clone was counted a single time. This chain connects TRBV2 to TRBJ1-1; 7 positions agree with TRBD1. The germline V gene has CDR1 SNHLY and CDR2 FYNNEI. CDR3 length: 13 residues. The V gene end was trimmed by 10 bases and the J gene end by 0 bases; junction bases not matched to a gene: 5. CDR3 protein: CATQGVLNTEAFF. CDR3 DNA sequence: TGTGCCACCCAGGGGGTGTTGAACACTGAAGCTTTCTTT.

The V and J genes are TRBV5-1 and TRBJ1-2; perhaps TRBD1 as D (5 bases). The CDR3 runs 14 residues. Germline V gene sequence: CDR1 SGHRS, CDR2 YFSETQ. Trimming cost V 5 bases and J 3 bases, with 14 bases left between them. Here the CDR3 DNA reads TGCGCCAGCAGTTCGGGGACTTTTGACTATGGCTACACCTTC. Amino acid sequence: CASSSGTFDYGYTF.

The V call is TRBV24-1, the J call TRBJ2-2; 9 nucleotides agree with TRBD1. Germline V gene lookup returns CDR1 KGHDR and CDR2 SFDVKD. The CDR3 runs 14 residues. The V gene end was trimmed by 4 bases and the J gene end by 11 bases; junction bases not matched to a gene: 7. The CDR3 protein is CATSEPGTGPELFF. The CDR3 DNA reads TGTGCCACCAGTGAACCCGGGACAGGGCCCGAGCTGTTTTTT.

The CDR3 DNA reads as TGTGCCAGCAGCGTAGGGAGCGGGAGGTCCGGCGAGCAGTACTTC. Translation gives CASSVGSGRSGEQYF. The chain combines TRBV9 with TRBJ2-7, with 9 bases lining up with TRBD2. Germline values: CDR1 SGDLS, CDR2 YYNGEE. The junction had 7 bases not matched to a gene; V was cut back by 0 bases and J by 6 bases. The CDR3 loop spans 15 amino acids. Together with reference TRBV9 and TRBJ2-7, the CDR3 gives the full variable domain: DSGVTQTPKHLITATGQRVTLRCSPRSGDLSVYWYQQSLDQGLQFLIQYYNGEERAKGNILERFSAQQFPDLHSELNLSSLELGDSALYFCASSVGSGRSGEQYFGPGTRLTVT.

The chain uses TRBV30 and TRBJ2-5; 8 nucleotides line up with TRBD2. The CDR3 contains 13 residues. J gave up 9 bases and V 7 bases, and 13 bases lay outside the gene matches. Germline V gene lookup returns CDR1 GTSNPN and CDR2 SVGIG (reference sequence). The CDR3: CASSLAEVGAQYF. The CDR3 nucleotides are TGTGCCTCCTCACTAGCGGAGGTTGGGGCCCAGTACTTC.

The chain has TRBV15 and TRBJ1-2, with TRBD1 identical over 8 bases. CDR1 LNHNV and CDR2 YYDKDF come from the germline V gene (reference sequence). V trimming: 0 bases; J trimming: 8 bases; junction bases outside the gene matches: 8. This CDR3 has 15 residues. The CDR3, as DNA: TGTGCCACCAGCAGAGAAGGACAGGGTGTAGGCGGCTACACCTTC. As protein: CATSREGQGVGGYTF.

This chain joins TRBV28 and TRBJ2-7; D possibly corresponds to TRBD2 (7 bases). This CDR3 is built from 15 residues. The germline CDR1 and CDR2 sequences are MDHEN and SYDVKM. Deletions cut 2 bases from V and 0 bases from J, with 11 bases between. In DNA form, the CDR3 reads TGTGCCAGCAGTTTACGCGGGGGCCTCTCCTACGAGCAGTACGTC. This gives the protein CASSLRGGLSYEQYV.

The chain uses TRBV3-1 (or the pseudogene TRBV3-2) and TRBJ2-1; 13 bases fit TRBD2. Germline-derived CDR1 and CDR2 are LGHDT and YNNKEL (reference sequence). With V trimmed by 0 bases and J by 3 bases, 8 bases remained unmatched. This CDR3 spans 19 amino acids. This CDR3 reads CASSQEVGTSGAYYNEQFF. CDR3 in DNA: TGTGCCAGCAGCCAAGAAGTGGGGACTAGCGGGGCTTACTACAATGAGCAGTTCTTC.

This sequence joins TRBV11-3 and TRBJ2-2; no reliable D call. In germline, CDR1 is SGHNT, CDR2 YENEEA. The CDR3 length is 16 residues. V lost 5 bases to trimming and J lost 3 bases, with 16 bases between them. The DNA of the CDR3 is TGTGCCAGCAGCAAGCGCCTCAAGGAACACACCGGGGAGCTGTTTTTT. Its translation: CASSKRLKEHTGELFF.

The sample holds one count of this clone. The gene calls are TRBV6-4 and TRBJ2-2; 9 nucleotides align to TRBD1. With 6 bases clipped from V and 4 bases from J, the junction kept 6 bases outside the gene matches. CDR1 and CDR2 from the germline V gene are MRHNA and SNTAGT. The CDR3 spans 15 residues. Here the CDR3 reads CASSTSDRGTGELFF. The CDR3 bases are TGTGCCAGCAGCACATCGGACAGGGGCACCGGGGAGCTGTTTTTT.

The chain recombines TRBV2 with TRBJ2-5, with TRBD2 matching 8 bases. Per germline, CDR1 SNHLY and CDR2 FYNNEI. CDR3 length: 14 residues. The ends lost 6 bases at V and 5 bases at J; junction bases unmatched: 8. The CDR3 region has the DNA TGTGCCAGCAGCTTAGCGGGATGGTCGGAGACCCAGTACTTC. Its protein product is CASSLAGWSETQYF.

This clone was counted a single time. The V and J genes are TRBV7-2 and TRBJ1-1; D remains unclear. The CDR3 runs to 14 residues. Trimming left V 1 base short and J 11 bases short, with 17 bases between. Germline values: CDR1 SGHTA, CDR2 FQGNSA. The CDR3 DNA follows: TGTGCCAGCAGCTTAGACATCACATGGGAGATTGCTTTCTTT. Translating gives CASSLDITWEIAFF. Full variable domain (outside the CDR3, taken from reference TRBV7-2 and TRBJ1-1): GAGVSQSPSNKVTEKGKDVELRCDPISGHTALYWYRQSLGQGLEFLIYFQGNSAPDKSGLPSDRFSAERTGGSVSTLTIQRTQQEDSAVYLCASSLDITWEIAFFGQGTRLTVV.

V is TRBV11-2 and J is TRBJ2-5; no definite D call. The CDR3 spans 12 residues. CDR1 SGHAT and CDR2 FQNNGV come from the germline V gene. V was trimmed by 6 bases and J by 3 bases, leaving 8 bases between them. CDR3 DNA sequence: TGTGCCAGCAGGTCACTCGAAGAGACCCAGTACTTC. Encoded protein: CASRSLEETQYF.

The chain couples TRBV20-1 to TRBJ2-3; 11 bases map to TRBD2. In germline, CDR1 is DFQATT, CDR2 SNEGSKA (reference sequence). The CDR3 extends over 17 amino acids. Trimming at V came to 5 bases and at J to 2 bases, leaving 12 bases not matched to a gene. This chain's CDR3 is CSAGDSSLAGVTDTQYF. The CDR3 bases are TGCAGTGCTGGTGACTCCTCACTAGCGGGGGTCACAGATACGCAGTATTTT.

This clone was seen a single time. The chain links TRBV7-8 to TRBJ2-7; D unclear. Germline V gene sequence: CDR1 SGHVS, CDR2 FQNEAQ. V shed 4 bases and J shed 3 bases, with 10 bases lying between them. The CDR3 length is 13 residues. The CDR3 loop is CASSSRVVYEQYF. The DNA for the CDR3 is TGTGCCAGCAGCTCCCGGGTTGTCTACGAGCAGTACTTC.

This chain connects TRBV7-9 to TRBJ1-1, with 7 bases lining up with TRBD1. CDR3 size: 14 residues. The V and J ends lost 4 bases and 3 bases, in that order; junction bases with no gene match: 5. The germline V gene encodes CDR1 SEHNR and CDR2 FQNEAQ (reference sequence). The chain's CDR3 is CASSSDREDTEAFF. In DNA form, the CDR3 reads TGTGCCAGCAGCTCCGACAGGGAAGACACTGAAGCTTTCTTT.

The chain has TRBV5-1 and TRBJ2-3; 9 bases map to TRBD2. CDR1 is SGHRS and CDR2 is YFSETQ in the germline V gene. The J segment lost 7 bases and the V segment lost 4 bases, leaving 13 bases of the junction unmatched. CDR3 size: 16 residues. The CDR3 nucleotides are TGCGCCAGCAGCCTCCAGATAGCGGGGGCCGGGAATACGCAGTATTTT. This gives the protein CASSLQIAGAGNTQYF.

The J gene is TRBJ2-2, the V gene TRBV7-3; 7 bases agree with TRBD2. Germline V gene lookup returns CDR1 SGHTA and CDR2 FQGTGA. After removal of 5 bases from V and 6 bases from J, the junction contained 3 bases not matched to a gene. This CDR3 comprises 13 residues. As DNA, the CDR3 is TGTGCCAGCAGCACCCGGGAGGCCGGGGAGCTGTTTTTT. This gives the protein CASSTREAGELFF.

The chain links TRBV3-1 (or the pseudogene TRBV3-2) to TRBJ2-5; TRBD2 might be the D (6 bases). There are 13 residues in the CDR3. Deletions cut 4 bases from V and 4 bases from J, with 10 bases between. Germline CDR1 is LGHDT and CDR2 is YNNKEL (reference sequence). CDR3 DNA: TGTGCCAGCAGCCTGGTGGGGGGAGAGACCCAGTACTTC. Protein sequence: CASSLVGGETQYF.

This chain connects TRBV6-5 to TRBJ1-4; no definite D call. From germline, CDR1 is MNHEY and CDR2 SVGAGI. V lost 7 bases to trimming and J lost 8 bases, with 11 bases between them. The CDR3 is 12 residues long. The CDR3 spells CASTREGEKLFF. In DNA, the CDR3 is TGTGCCAGCACGAGGGAAGGCGAAAAACTGTTTTTT.

The CDR3 DNA sequence: TGTGCCAGTAGTGCCTACACAGGGAACACTGAAGCTTTCTTT. Protein sequence: CASSAYTGNTEAFF. The chain has TRBV19 and TRBJ1-1, with D maybe TRBD1 (5 bases). V was cut by 5 bases and J by 1 base, with 11 bases left in between. The germline gives CDR1 LNHDA, CDR2 SQIVND (reference sequence). This CDR3 spans 14 amino acids.

The chain is built from TRBV2 and TRBJ2-3; D is unresolved. V was clipped by 4 bases and J by 0 bases, with 11 bases between them. Germline V gene data show CDR1 as SNHLY and CDR2 as FYNNEI. This CDR3 has 15 amino acids. CDR3 DNA: TGTGCCAGCAGTGCCAGCGCTGCTAGCACAGATACGCAGTATTTT. Translating gives CASSASAASTDTQYF.

The rearrangement links TRBV7-3 to TRBJ1-1; D gene ambiguous. Germline V gene data show CDR1 as SGHTA and CDR2 as FQGTGA. V shed 5 bases and J shed 2 bases, with 9 bases lying between them. This CDR3 region has 13 residues. The CDR3 bases are TGTGCCAGCAGCGTCGGTCCAAACACTGAAGCTTTCTTT. Its translation: CASSVGPNTEAFF.

This chain links TRBV5-6 with TRBJ2-2; D uncertain. Germline V gene lookup returns CDR1 SGHDT and CDR2 YYEEEE. Trimming cost V 7 bases and J 0 bases, with 10 bases left between them. CDR3 length: 14 residues. The CDR3 spells CASVETANTGELFF. DNA for the CDR3: TGTGCCAGCGTGGAGACTGCGAACACCGGGGAGCTGTTTTTT.

The rearrangement uses TRBV7-2 and TRBJ2-3; a possible D gene is TRBD2 (6 bases). Germline V gene lookup returns CDR1 SGHTA and CDR2 FQGNSA. Deletions cut 1 base from V and 6 bases from J, with 17 bases between. The CDR3 spans 16 residues. The CDR3 protein is CASSLVSTSYPDTQYF. CDR3 nucleotides: TGTGCCAGCAGCTTAGTGTCCACTAGCTATCCGGATACGCAGTATTTT.

V is TRBV2 and J is TRBJ2-7; TRBD1 matches 7 bases. The CDR3 runs to 15 residues. Germline-derived CDR1 and CDR2 are SNHLY and FYNNEI. The J segment lost 4 bases and the V segment lost 2 bases, leaving 8 bases of the junction unmatched. The CDR3 spells CASSELGTEDYEQYV. DNA for the CDR3: TGTGCCAGCAGTGAACTTGGGACAGAAGATTACGAGCAGTACGTC.

This sequence joins TRBV28 and TRBJ2-7; TRBD1 matches 7 bases. The CDR3 has 13 amino acids. The J segment lost 2 bases and the V segment lost 6 bases, leaving 4 bases of the junction unmatched. Per the germline V gene, CDR1 is MDHEN and CDR2 is SYDVKM. Here the CDR3 DNA reads TGTGCCAGCAGGGGGACAGAAGCCTACGAGCAGTACGTC. Its protein product is CASRGTEAYEQYV.

A single count supports this clone. Here the CDR3 reads CASPNGRTEAFF. The CDR3 coding sequence is TGCGCCAGTCCCAACGGGAGGACTGAAGCTTTCTTT. The rearrangement links TRBV23-1 to TRBJ1-1; D unclear. TRBV23-1 is an open reading frame whose function is uncertain. This CDR3 has 12 amino acids. V was cut by 9 bases and J by 5 bases, with 13 bases left in between.